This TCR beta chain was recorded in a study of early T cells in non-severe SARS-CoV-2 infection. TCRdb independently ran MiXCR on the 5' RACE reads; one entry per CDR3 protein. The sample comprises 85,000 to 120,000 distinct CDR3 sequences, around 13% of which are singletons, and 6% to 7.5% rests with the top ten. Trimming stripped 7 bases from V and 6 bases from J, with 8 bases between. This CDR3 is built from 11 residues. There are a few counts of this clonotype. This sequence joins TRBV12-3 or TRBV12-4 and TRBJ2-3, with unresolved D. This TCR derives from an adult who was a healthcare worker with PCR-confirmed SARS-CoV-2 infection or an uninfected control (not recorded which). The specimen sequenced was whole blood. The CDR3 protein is CASNRGDTQYF. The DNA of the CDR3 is TGTGCCAGCAATAGAGGCGATACGCAGTATTTT.